One sample yielded the 12 T cell receptor beta chains listed below, sequenced in a study of cytomegalovirus exposure and HLA in healthy donors. The PCR contained 60 Vbeta and 13 Jbeta primers. Using immunoSEQ multiplex PCR, the repertoire was profiled, and TCRdb retains in-frame clones only, with some absent. Of over 130,000 clones listed, approximately 80% are singletons. What was sequenced was PBMCs. Source of these receptors: a man aged 50-59 years in good health and CMV-seronegative.

The chain combines TRBV25-1 with TRBJ1-3; TRBD1 might be the D (5 bases). V was trimmed by 2 bases and J by 0 bases, leaving 11 bases between them. There are 16 residues in the CDR3. Germline V gene data show CDR1 as MGHDK and CDR2 as SYGVNS. The CDR3 region is CASSETTTGSGNTIYF. The CDR3 nucleotides are TGTGCCAGCAGTGAAACAACCACAGGCTCTGGAAACACCATATATTTT.

The chain combines TRBV19 with TRBJ2-2; D may be TRBD2 (5 bases). Trimming stripped 4 bases from V and 2 bases from J, with 11 bases between. The germline CDR1 and CDR2 sequences are LNHDA and SQIVND (reference sequence). CDR3 size: 15 residues. The CDR3 loop reads CASSTGLGNTGELFF. The CDR3 region has the DNA TGTGCCAGTAGTACAGGACTGGGAAACACCGGGGAGCTGTTTTTT.

The chain uses TRBV5-1 and TRBJ2-7; no firm D call. Per germline, CDR1 SGHRS and CDR2 YFSETQ. Between the trimmed V and J ends, which lost 7 bases and 2 bases, there was a span of 13 bases. The CDR3 extends over 13 amino acids. CDR3 sequence reads: CASSSGSPYEQYF. Here the CDR3 DNA reads TGCGCCAGCTCATCGGGTTCCCCCTACGAGCAGTACTTC.

This clone was found once. In nucleotides, the CDR3 is TGTGCCAGCAGCCCGGAGGGGAGCACCTCCTACGAGCAGTACTTC. This sequence encodes CASSPEGSTSYEQYF. The chain recombines TRBV5-8 with TRBJ2-7, with TRBD2 as a possible D gene (6 bases). Germline CDR1 SGHTS, CDR2 YDEGEE. V dropped 4 bases and J dropped 0 bases, with 14 bases sitting between them. The CDR3 is 15 residues long.

The V call is TRBV12-5, the J call TRBJ2-7; TRBD2 agrees at 7 bases. The trim removed 4 bases at V and 0 bases at J, leaving 3 bases unmatched. Germline CDR1 LGHNT, CDR2 FRNRAP. The CDR3 extends over 14 amino acids. The CDR3 reads CASGSPGGSYEQYF. The CDR3 DNA follows: TGTGCTAGTGGTTCCCCGGGAGGCTCCTACGAGCAGTACTTC. Variable domain in full (rest from reference TRBV12-5 and TRBJ2-7): DARVTQTPRHKVTEMGQEVTMRCQPILGHNTVFWYRQTMMQGLELLAYFRNRAPLDDSGMPKDRFSAEMPDATLATLKIQPSEPRDSAVYFCASGSPGGSYEQYFGPGTRLTVT.

The chain employs TRBV28 and TRBJ2-7; 8 nucleotides match TRBD1. The CDR3 loop spans 14 amino acids. The germline gives CDR1 MDHEN, CDR2 SYDVKM. After removal of 6 bases from V and 1 base from J, the junction contained 5 bases not matched to a gene. In DNA form, the CDR3 reads TGTGCCAGCAGACGCGGGACAGGATCCTACGAGCAGTACTTC. As protein: CASRRGTGSYEQYF.

This chain connects TRBV27 to TRBJ2-7; 10 positions agree with TRBD2. This CDR3 has 16 residues. V shed 5 bases and J 5 bases; nucleotides not matched to a gene: 12. Germline V gene data show CDR1 as MNHEY and CDR2 as SMNVEV (reference sequence). The CDR3 region has the DNA TGTGCCAGCAGTCCCACAGGTCTAGCGGGAGTAGACGAGCAGTACTTC. It yields the protein CASSPTGLAGVDEQYF.

The chain joins TRBV10-3 to TRBJ2-2; 12 nucleotides line up with TRBD2. The CDR3 length is 15 residues. Germline values: CDR1 ENHRY, CDR2 SYGVKD. Germline trimming cut 6 bases from V and 7 bases from J; bases unmatched to any gene: 6. CDR3 in amino acids: CAIRPGLAGIGELFF. CDR3 DNA sequence: TGTGCCATCAGGCCGGGACTAGCGGGTATCGGGGAGCTGTTTTTT.

Points on this clone: The junction and the germline gene differ at one end; a read error may be behind it. The chain uses TRBV7-7 and TRBJ2-7, with TRBD2 matching over 7 bases. The germline V gene has CDR1 SSHAT and CDR2 FNYEAQ (reference sequence). This CDR3 comprises 13 residues. The CDR3 is CASSLGLEYEQYF. The CDR3 DNA reads TGTGCTAGCAGCCTCGGACTAGAATACGAGCAGTACTTC.

This clone was counted only a few times. Additional DNA sequences in this sample encode the identical CDR3. This chain uses TRBV5-1 with TRBJ1-1; weak D call: TRBD1 (5 bases). This CDR3 comprises 14 residues. V gave up 3 bases and J gave up 1 base, with 10 bases separating them. Germline-derived CDR1 and CDR2 are SGHRS and YFSETQ. In DNA, the CDR3 is TGCGCCAGCAGCTGGACGGGGGGGAACACTGAAGCTTTCTTT. As protein: CASSWTGGNTEAFF. The full variable domain, its missing parts supplied by reference TRBV5-1 and TRBJ1-1, is KAGVTQTPRYLIKTRGQQVTLSCSPISGHRSVSWYQQTPGQGLQFLFEYFSETQRNKGNFPGRFSGRQFSNSRSEMNVSTLELGDSALYLCASSWTGGNTEAFFGQGTRLTVV.

The chain employs TRBV9 and TRBJ2-7, with 8 bases lining up with TRBD1. V dropped 2 bases and J dropped 6; count of bases not matched to a gene: 7. CDR3 length: 14 residues. Germline CDR1 SGDLS, CDR2 YYNGEE. CDR3: CASSVLDRDIEQYF. The CDR3 nucleotides are TGTGCCAGCAGCGTTTTGGACAGGGATATCGAGCAGTACTTC.

The chain couples TRBV19 to TRBJ1-3, with no clear D. The CDR3 has 15 residues. V lost 3 bases and J lost 1, with 10 bases in between. The germline CDR1 and CDR2 sequences are LNHDA and SQIVND (reference sequence). The CDR3 loop reads CASSILGDSGNTIYF. The CDR3 region has the DNA TGTGCCAGTAGTATCCTCGGGGATTCTGGAAACACCATATATTTT.